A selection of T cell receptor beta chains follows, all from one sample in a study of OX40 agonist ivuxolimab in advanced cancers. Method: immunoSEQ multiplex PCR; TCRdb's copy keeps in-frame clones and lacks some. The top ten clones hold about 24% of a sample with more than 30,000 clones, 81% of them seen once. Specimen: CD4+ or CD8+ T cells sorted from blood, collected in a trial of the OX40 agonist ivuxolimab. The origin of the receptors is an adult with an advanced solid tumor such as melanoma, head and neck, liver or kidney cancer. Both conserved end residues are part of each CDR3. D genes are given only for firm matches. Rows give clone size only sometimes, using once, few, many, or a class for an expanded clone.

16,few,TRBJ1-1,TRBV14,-,TGTGCCAGCAGCCAAGATCTAGGCAGGGCGAACACTGAAGCTTTCTTT,CASSQDLGRANTEAFF
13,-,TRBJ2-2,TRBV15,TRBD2,TGTGCCACGGGACTAGCGAACACCGGGGAGCTGTTTTTT,CATGLANTGELFF
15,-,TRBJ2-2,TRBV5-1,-,TGCGCCAGCAGCTTAGGATTTCCGAACACCGGGGAGCTGTTTTTT,CASSLGFPNTGELFF
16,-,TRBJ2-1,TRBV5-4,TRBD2,TGTGCCAGCAGCACGCAGACTAGCGGGAGAGGGCATGAGCAGTTCTTC,CASSTQTSGRGHEQFF
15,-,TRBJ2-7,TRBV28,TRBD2,TGTGCCAGCAGTCTCGGGACTAGCGGGAGGCACGAGCAGTACTTC,CASSLGTSGRHEQYF
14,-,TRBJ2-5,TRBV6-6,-,TGTGCCAGCAACCGTGGACTCGGGCAAGAGACCCAGTACTTC,CASNRGLGQETQYF
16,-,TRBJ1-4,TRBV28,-,TGTGCCAGCAGTCTTACCGCAGGGGCAGATGAAGAAAAACTGTTTTTT,CASSLTAGADEEKLFF
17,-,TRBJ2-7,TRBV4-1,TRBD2,TGCGCCAGCAGCCAACCTAGCGGCCTATATCCATCCTACGAGCAGTACTTC,CASSQPSGLYPSYEQYF
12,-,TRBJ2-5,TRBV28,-,TGTGCCAGCAGTCCCTCCCCAGAGACCCAGTACTTC,CASSPSPETQYF
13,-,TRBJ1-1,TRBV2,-,TGTGCCAGCGTACGGACTGAGAACGCTGAAGCTTTCTTT,CASVRTENAEAFF
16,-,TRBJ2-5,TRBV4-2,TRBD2,TGTGCCAGCAGCCAAGATAAGACTAGCGGCCAAGAGACCCAGTACTTC,CASSQDKTSGQETQYF
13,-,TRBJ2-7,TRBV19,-,TGTGCCAGTAGCCCACCTCAGGGCTACGAGCAGTACTTC,CASSPPQGYEQYF
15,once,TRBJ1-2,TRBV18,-,TGTGCCAGCTCACCAAACGGAGACACGAACTATGGCTACACCTTC,CASSPNGDTNYGYTF
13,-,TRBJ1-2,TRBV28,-,TGTGCCAGCGAGAATGGACACCTCTATGGCTACACCTTC,CASENGHLYGYTF
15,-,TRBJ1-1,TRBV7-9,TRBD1,TGTGCCAGCAGCGCCTACAGGGGAATGAACACTGAAGCTTTCTTT,CASSAYRGMNTEAFF
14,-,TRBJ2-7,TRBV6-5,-,TGTGCCAGCAGTCGCCTAAGTGGCTCCTACGAGCAGTACTTC,CASSRLSGSYEQYF
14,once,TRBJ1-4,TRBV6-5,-,TGTGCCAGCAGTTATACAGGGACTAATGAAAAACTGTTTTTT,CASSYTGTNEKLFF
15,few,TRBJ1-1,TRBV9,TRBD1,TGTGCCAGCAGCGTCAGGGGGCTTATGAACACTGAAGCTTTCTTT,CASSVRGLMNTEAFF
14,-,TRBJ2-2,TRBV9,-,TGTGCCAGCAGCAAACAGGCGGGTACCGGGGAGCTGTTTTTT,CASSKQAGTGELFF
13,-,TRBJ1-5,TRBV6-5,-,TGTGCCAGCAGTCCCAGGGCTCGGCAGCCCCAGCATTTT,CASSPRARQPQHF
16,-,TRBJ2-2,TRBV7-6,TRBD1,TGTGCCAGCAGCCGCGAGGGGACAGGGGGCACCGGGGAGCTGTTTTTT,CASSREGTGGTGELFF
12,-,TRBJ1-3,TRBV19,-,TGTGCCAGTAGTAATACTGGAAACACCATATATTTT,CASSNTGNTIYF
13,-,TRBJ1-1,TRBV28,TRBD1,TGTGCCAGCATTGTAGACAGGGGAACTGAAGCTTTCTTT,CASIVDRGTEAFF
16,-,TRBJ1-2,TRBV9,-,TGTGCCAGCAGCGCGACGGCTGGGGCCCTTAGATATGGCTACACCTTC,CASSATAGALRYGYTF
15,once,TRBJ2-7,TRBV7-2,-,TGTGCCAGCAGCTCAACCCCGGGACCCTCCTACGAGCAGTACTTC,CASSSTPGPSYEQYF
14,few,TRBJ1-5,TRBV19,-,TGTGCCAGTAGTATACAGGGCGCGGCGCAGCCCCAGCATTTT,CASSIQGAAQPQHF
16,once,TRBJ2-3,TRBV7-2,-,TGTGCCAGCAGCTCCGCGGGACTGACTAGCACAGATACGCAGTATTTT,CASSSAGLTSTDTQYF
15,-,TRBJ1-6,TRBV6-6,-,TGTGCCAGCAGTTACCAACAGGGAATAAATTCACCCCTCCACTTT,CASSYQQGINSPLHF
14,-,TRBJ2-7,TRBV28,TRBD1,TGTGCCAGCAGTGTCAACAGGGGGCTCTACGAGCAGTACTTC,CASSVNRGLYEQYF
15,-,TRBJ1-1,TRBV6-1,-,TGTGCCAGCAGTGAGGTTTATGGGTGGAACACTGAAGCTTTCTTT,CASSEVYGWNTEAFF
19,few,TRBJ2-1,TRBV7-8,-,TGTGCCAGCAGCCTTCGATTCTCCTATCGGTCGAGCTCCTACAATGAGCAGTTCTTC,CASSLRFSYRSSSYNEQFF
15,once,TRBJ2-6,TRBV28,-,TGTGCCAGCAGTACCCGTGGGTCTGGGGCCAACGTCCTGACTTTC,CASSTRGSGANVLTF
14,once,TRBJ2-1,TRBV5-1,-,TGCGCCAGCTATCGGGACACGAACTACAATGAGCAGTTCTTC,CASYRDTNYNEQFF
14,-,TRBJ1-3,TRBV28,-,TGTGCCAGCAGTTTACGGCAGGGTCGAAACACCATATATTTT,CASSLRQGRNTIYF
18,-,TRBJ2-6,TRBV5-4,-,TGTGCCAGCAGCTCCTATGGGGCTGGGAGAGGTGGGGCCAACGTCCTGACTTTC,CASSSYGAGRGGANVLTF
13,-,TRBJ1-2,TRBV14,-,TGTGCCAGCAGCCAGGGGACCTTAACCCGGTACACCTTC,CASSQGTLTRYTF
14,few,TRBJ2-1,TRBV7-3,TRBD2,TGTGCCAGCAGCTCAACCGGGACTAGCAATGAGCAGTTCTTC,CASSSTGTSNEQFF
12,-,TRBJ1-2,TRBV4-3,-,TGCGCCAGCAGAGGGGGGAGGAGTGGCTACACCTTC,CASRGGRSGYTF
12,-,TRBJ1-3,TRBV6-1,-,TGTGCCAGCAGTGTCGGGGCCAACACCATATATTTT,CASSVGANTIYF
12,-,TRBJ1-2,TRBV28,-,TGTGCCAGCAGACGGTTGCGGGATGGCTACACCTTC,CASRRLRDGYTF
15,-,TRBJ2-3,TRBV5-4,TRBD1,TGTGCCAGCAGCTTGGGGGGGACAGGCCTGGCTACGCAGTATTTT,CASSLGGTGLATQYF
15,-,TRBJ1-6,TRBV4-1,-,TGCGCCAGCAGCCCGGACCCAGCCTATAATTCACCCCTCCACTTT,CASSPDPAYNSPLHF
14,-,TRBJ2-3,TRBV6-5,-,TGTGCCAGCAGTGTGGTGGTGGGCACAGATACGCAGTATTTT,CASSVVVGTDTQYF
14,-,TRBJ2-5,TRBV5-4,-,TGTGCCAGCAGCTTCTATACCTTACAAGAGACCCAGTACTTC,CASSFYTLQETQYF
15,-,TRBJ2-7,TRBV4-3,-,TGCGCCAGCAGCCAAGAAGGAGGCCGCCCCTACGAGCAGTACTTC,CASSQEGGRPYEQYF
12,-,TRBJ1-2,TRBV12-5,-,TGTGCTAGTGCCCCGGAGGTGGGGGGCTACACCTTC,CASAPEVGGYTF
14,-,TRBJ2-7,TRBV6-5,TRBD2,TGTGCCAGCAGCTCTAGCGGGAGAAAGCGCGAGCAGTACTTC,CASSSSGRKREQYF
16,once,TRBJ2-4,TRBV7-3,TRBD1,TGTGCCAGCAGCTTAAGAATAGGGACAGGGGTGGACATTCAGTACTTC,CASSLRIGTGVDIQYF